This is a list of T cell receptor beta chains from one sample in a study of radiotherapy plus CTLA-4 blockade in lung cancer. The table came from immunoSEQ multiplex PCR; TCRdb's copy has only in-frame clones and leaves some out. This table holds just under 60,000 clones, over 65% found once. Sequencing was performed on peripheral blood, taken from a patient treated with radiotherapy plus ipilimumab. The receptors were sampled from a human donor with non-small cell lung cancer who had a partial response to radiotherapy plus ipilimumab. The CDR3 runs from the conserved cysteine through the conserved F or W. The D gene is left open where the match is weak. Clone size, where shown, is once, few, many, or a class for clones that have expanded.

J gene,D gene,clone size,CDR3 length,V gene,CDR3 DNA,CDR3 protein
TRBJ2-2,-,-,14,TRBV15,TGTGCCACGGGCACCCTAGCTGGGTCCGGGGAGCTGTTTTTT,CATGTLAGSGELFF
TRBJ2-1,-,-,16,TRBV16,TGTGCCAGCAGCCAATATGAGAGCTCCTTTTACAATGAGCAGTTCTTC,CASSQYESSFYNEQFF
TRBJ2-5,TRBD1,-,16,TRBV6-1,TGTGCCAGCAGTGAAGGGGACAGGGGTTACCAAGAGACCCAGTACTTC,CASSEGDRGYQETQYF
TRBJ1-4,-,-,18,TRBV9,TGTGCCAGCAGCGTAGTACGGCAGGGGAACCGATTTAATGAAAAACTGTTTTTT,CASSVVRQGNRFNEKLFF
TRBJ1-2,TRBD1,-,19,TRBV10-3,TGTGCCATCAGTGAGATGCCCGGGACAGGGGAGGAGATTGGGTATGGCTACACCTTC,CAISEMPGTGEEIGYGYTF
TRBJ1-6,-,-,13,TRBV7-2,TGTGCCAGCAGCCCCCGAGGTGTCTCACCCCTCCACTTT,CASSPRGVSPLHF
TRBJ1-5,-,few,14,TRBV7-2,TGTGCCAGCAGCCTTCAGGGTTCGTATCAGCCCCAGCATTTT,CASSLQGSYQPQHF
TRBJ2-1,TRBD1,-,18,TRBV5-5,TGTGCCAGCAGCTTGGCCAAGATAGGGGGCCGATTGTACAATGAGCAGTTCTTC,CASSLAKIGGRLYNEQFF
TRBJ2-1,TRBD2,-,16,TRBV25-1,TGTGCCAGCAGTGATCCCATACTAGCGGGGGCCCATGAGCAGTTCTTC,CASSDPILAGAHEQFF
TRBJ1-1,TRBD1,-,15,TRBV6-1,TGTGCCAGCAGTCGAGGGGGACAGGGGGCTTTAGAAGCTTTCTTT,CASSRGGQGALEAFF